Sequencing of this T cell receptor (beta chain) was carried out in a study of neurological immune-mediated disorders. The method for making cDNA was 5'RACE, and it used 10-nucleotide random UMIs. TCRdb itself ran the 5' RACE reads through MiXCR, one entry per CDR3 protein. The sample carries around 38,000 distinct CDR3 sequences, 13% to 15% recorded once. Libraries from sorted cells each used approximately 1 million CD4+ or CD8+ T cells. In its sample, this clonotype was seen many times. CDR3 size: 16 residues. Trimming took 6 bases from V and 3 from J, leaving 20 bases between them. This chain connects TRBV12-3 or TRBV12-4 to TRBJ1-1, with no clear D. The sequence came from an older woman with HTLV-1-associated myelopathy (HAM/TSP). Source material: CD4+ T cells from blood. CDR3 in amino acids: CASSPRPVAKDTEAFF. Here the CDR3 DNA reads TGTGCCAGCAGCCCCAGACCCGTCGCTAAGGACACTGAAGCTTTCTTT.